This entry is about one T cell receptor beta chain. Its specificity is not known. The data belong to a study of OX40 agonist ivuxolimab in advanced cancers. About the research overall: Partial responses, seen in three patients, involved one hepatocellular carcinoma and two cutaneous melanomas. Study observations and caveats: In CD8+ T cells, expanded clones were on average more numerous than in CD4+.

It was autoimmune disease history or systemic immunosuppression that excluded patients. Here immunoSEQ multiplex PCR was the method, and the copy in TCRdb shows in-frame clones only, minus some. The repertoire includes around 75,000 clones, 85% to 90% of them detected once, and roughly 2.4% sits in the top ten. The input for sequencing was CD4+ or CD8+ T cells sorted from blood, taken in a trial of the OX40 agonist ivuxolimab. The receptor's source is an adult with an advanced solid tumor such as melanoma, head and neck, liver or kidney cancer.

CDR3 DNA: TGTGCCAGCAGCGTAAGGGCAACTAGCTTCTCTGGAAACACCATATATTTT. Protein sequence: CASSVRATSFSGNTIYF. The V call is TRBV9, the J call TRBJ1-3; no reliable D call. Deletions cut 1 base from V and 0 bases from J, with 14 bases between. The CDR3 runs 17 residues. Germline V gene data show CDR1 as SGDLS and CDR2 as YYNGEE. Supplemented by reference TRBV9 and TRBJ1-3, the full variable domain reads DSGVTQTPKHLITATGQRVTLRCSPRSGDLSVYWYQQSLDQGLQFLIQYYNGEERAKGNILERFSAQQFPDLHSELNLSSLELGDSALYFCASSVRATSFSGNTIYFGEGSWLTVV.